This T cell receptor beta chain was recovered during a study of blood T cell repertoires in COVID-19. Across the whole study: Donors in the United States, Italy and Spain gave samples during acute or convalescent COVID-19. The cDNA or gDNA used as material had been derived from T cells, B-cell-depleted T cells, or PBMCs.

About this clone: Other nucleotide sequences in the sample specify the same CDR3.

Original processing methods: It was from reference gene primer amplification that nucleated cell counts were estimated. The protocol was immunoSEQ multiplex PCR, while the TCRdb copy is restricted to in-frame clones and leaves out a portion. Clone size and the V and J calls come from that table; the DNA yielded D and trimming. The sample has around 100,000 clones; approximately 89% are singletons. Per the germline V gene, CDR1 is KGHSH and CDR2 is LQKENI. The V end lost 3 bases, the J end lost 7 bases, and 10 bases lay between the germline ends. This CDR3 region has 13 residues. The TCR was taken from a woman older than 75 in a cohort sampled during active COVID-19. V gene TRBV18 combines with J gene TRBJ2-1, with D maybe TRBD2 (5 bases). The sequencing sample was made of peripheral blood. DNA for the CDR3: TGTGCCAGCTCACCCGGGGTACGTAATGAGCAGTTCTTC. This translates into CASSPGVRNEQFF.